Listed below are T cell receptor beta chains from one sample, sequenced in a study of multiple sclerosis patients with progressive multifocal leukoencephalopathy. Assay used: immunoSEQ multiplex PCR; TCRdb lists only in-frame clones, some missing. The table has about 30,000 clones, under 90% seen once. This specimen consisted of PBMCs, obtained from a patient treated with natalizumab. The receptors shown here come from a human donor with multiple sclerosis. CDR3s include the opening cysteine and the closing phenylalanine or tryptophan.

V gene: TRBV7-6
J gene: TRBJ2-7
CDR3 protein: CASSLAPGQVFNEQYF

V gene: TRBV5-1
J gene: TRBJ2-7
CDR3 protein: CASSPKTGLLEVSSYEQYF

V gene: TRBV7-3
J gene: TRBJ2-1
CDR3 protein: CASSARTSDYNEQFF

V gene: TRBV28
J gene: TRBJ1-1
CDR3 protein: CASRSGGNTEAFF

V gene: TRBV28
J gene: TRBJ1-2
CDR3 protein: CASSGGLGGKGYTF

V gene: TRBV5-4
J gene: TRBJ2-1
CDR3 protein: CASSPAESNEQFF

V gene: TRBV9
J gene: TRBJ2-5
CDR3 protein: CASSVGDSGGFETQYF

V gene: TRBV14
J gene: TRBJ2-1
CDR3 protein: CASSRQREGIHNEQFF

V gene: TRBV25-1
J gene: TRBJ1-1
CDR3 protein: CASSVGDTEAFF

V gene: TRBV11-2
J gene: TRBJ1-2
CDR3 protein: CASSLDPSSGGYTF

V gene: TRBV7-3
J gene: TRBJ2-3
CDR3 protein: CASSLRGGPTDTQYF

V gene: TRBV19
J gene: TRBJ1-1
CDR3 protein: CASTSDRGPEAFF

V gene: TRBV18
J gene: TRBJ2-2
CDR3 protein: CASSPRTANTGELFF

V gene: TRBV7-9
J gene: TRBJ2-7
CDR3 protein: CASSSGAGGRYEQYF

V gene: TRBV7-2
J gene: TRBJ2-7
CDR3 protein: CASSLGGTSGHEQYF

V gene: TRBV6-5
J gene: TRBJ1-2
CDR3 protein: CASSPVGGNYGYTF

V gene: TRBV28
J gene: TRBJ1-1
CDR3 protein: CASSYLGDNTEAFF

V gene: TRBV6-5
J gene: TRBJ1-2
CDR3 protein: CATKPGVRLGYTF

V gene: TRBV4-1
J gene: TRBJ2-5
CDR3 protein: CASSRTSGSEQYF

V gene: TRBV5-1
J gene: TRBJ2-7
CDR3 protein: CASSSGTSVHF

V gene: TRBV19
J gene: TRBJ2-7
CDR3 protein: CASSKGGEQYF

V gene: TRBV11-2
J gene: TRBJ2-7
CDR3 protein: CASSLVVGAGYEGYF

V gene: TRBV7-2
J gene: TRBJ2-7
CDR3 protein: CASSLGFRAGGEYEQYF

V gene: TRBV7-3
J gene: TRBJ2-2
CDR3 protein: CASSPSPGELFF

V gene: TRBV6-5
J gene: TRBJ2-2
CDR3 protein: CASSPGTGPGELFF

V gene: TRBV7-9
J gene: TRBJ2-3
CDR3 protein: CASSRLADTQYF

V gene: TRBV28
J gene: TRBJ1-5
CDR3 protein: CASSLTGFNQPQHF

V gene: TRBV11-2
J gene: TRBJ2-1
CDR3 protein: CASSLAPSTYNEQFF

V gene: TRBV4-1
J gene: NA
CDR3 protein: CASSQDFPGAYEQYF

V gene: TRBV10-3
J gene: TRBJ1-4
CDR3 protein: CATGATNEKLFF

V gene: TRBV9
J gene: TRBJ2-7
CDR3 protein: CASSPSSYEQYF

V gene: TRBV7-7
J gene: TRBJ2-1
CDR3 protein: CASSSTSGDNEQFF

V gene: TRBV5-1
J gene: NA
CDR3 protein: CASSRGTSGGSYEQYF

V gene: TRBV7-2
J gene: TRBJ2-1
CDR3 protein: CASSAGLAGVNEQFF

V gene: TRBV6-1
J gene: TRBJ1-2
CDR3 protein: CASSPVWGGYTF

V gene: TRBV28
J gene: TRBJ2-3
CDR3 protein: CASSPGTGGSSTDTQYF

V gene: TRBV19
J gene: TRBJ2-1
CDR3 protein: CASSYSGTSGRALFF

V gene: TRBV2
J gene: TRBJ2-5
CDR3 protein: CASKSFHLDRDQETQYF

V gene: TRBV28
J gene: TRBJ1-1
CDR3 protein: CASSWTKNTEAFF

V gene: TRBV2
J gene: TRBJ2-7
CDR3 protein: CASSPEGGRASGEQYF

V gene: TRBV5-1
J gene: TRBJ2-1
CDR3 protein: CASSLGTSGRGNEQFF

V gene: TRBV11-3
J gene: TRBJ1-1
CDR3 protein: CASSSGLNTEAFF

V gene: TRBV10-3
J gene: TRBJ1-1
CDR3 protein: CAISRQGGGEGEAFF

V gene: TRBV7-9
J gene: TRBJ1-3
CDR3 protein: CATRETGLGGNTIYF

V gene: TRBV19
J gene: TRBJ1-1
CDR3 protein: CASSIGANTEAFF

V gene: TRBV18
J gene: TRBJ2-7
CDR3 protein: CASSPRSSYEQYF

V gene: TRBV10-3
J gene: TRBJ1-2
CDR3 protein: CAISETGGRGYGYTF

V gene: TRBV6-1
J gene: TRBJ1-2
CDR3 protein: CASSEVQGRYGYTF

V gene: TRBV15
J gene: TRBJ1-2
CDR3 protein: CATSRENGEGYTF

V gene: TRBV6-1
J gene: TRBJ2-7
CDR3 protein: CASSAGTLGYEQYF